These 31 T cell receptor beta chains were sequenced from one sample in a study of T cell changes during pregnancy in multiple sclerosis. Generated by immunoSEQ multiplex PCR, the TCRdb table keeps only in-frame clones and is missing some. The sample yields about 66,000 clones, around nine tenths seen once. This sample comprised CD8+ T cells from peripheral blood mononuclear cells, obtained before pregnancy. Receptors originate from a female donor with multiple sclerosis, enrolled in a pregnancy study.

The V call is TRBV4-1, the J call TRBJ2-7, with TRBD1 matching over 7 bases. V lost 6 bases and J lost 3; bases outside the gene matches: 11. This CDR3 is 15 amino acids long. CDR1 and CDR2 (germline): MGHRA, YSYEKL. The CDR3 here is CASSIGTAVGYEQYF. CDR3 in DNA: TGCGCCAGCAGTATAGGGACAGCTGTGGGCTACGAGCAGTACTTC.

V gene TRBV5-1 combines with J gene TRBJ1-2, with D perhaps matching TRBD1 (6 bases). CDR1 is SGHRS, CDR2 YFSETQ, per germline. The CDR3 spans 12 residues. V was shortened by 0 bases and J by 6 bases, with 6 bases between the two germline ends. The CDR3 is CASSLAGDGYTF. In DNA, the CDR3 is TGCGCCAGCAGCTTGGCAGGGGATGGCTACACCTTC.

The J gene is TRBJ2-4, the V gene TRBV6-5; D possibly corresponds to TRBD1 (6 bases). In germline, CDR1 is MNHEY, CDR2 SVGAGI. V was cut by 6 bases and J by 2 bases, with 11 bases left in between. The CDR3 contains 14 residues. The CDR3 nucleotides are TGTGCCAGCAGCCAACAGGGAACCAAAAACATTCAGTACTTC. As protein: CASSQQGTKNIQYF.

This chain joins TRBV20-1 and TRBJ2-7, with 11 bases fitting TRBD1. The CDR3 is made up of 11 amino acids. Germline V gives CDR1 DFQATT, CDR2 SNEGSKA (reference sequence). The CDR3 here is CSPGQGGEQYF. CDR3 nucleotide sequence: TGCAGCCCGGGACAGGGGGGCGAGCAGTACTTC.

V is TRBV18 and J is TRBJ2-2, with 10 bases lining up with TRBD1. V lost 3 bases to trimming and J lost 7 bases; unmatched junction nucleotides: 5. The CDR3 is 15 amino acids. The germline V gene encodes CDR1 KGHSH and CDR2 LQKENI. The CDR3 DNA reads TGTGCCAGCTCACCGACAGGGGGCAAGGTCGGGGAGCTGTTTTTT. This gives the protein CASSPTGGKVGELFF.

The table lists this clone with a count of one. The chain is built from TRBV9 and TRBJ2-3; maybe TRBD2 (5 bases). The CDR3 spans 15 residues. Trimming pared 4 bases from V and 0 bases from J, leaving 12 bases between. Germline CDR1 SGDLS, CDR2 YYNGEE. The CDR3 coding sequence is TGTGCCAGCAGCCCCTCTGAGCGGAGCACAGATACGCAGTATTTT. Translated: CASSPSERSTDTQYF. The full variable domain, its missing parts supplied by reference TRBV9 and TRBJ2-3, is DSGVTQTPKHLITATGQRVTLRCSPRSGDLSVYWYQQSLDQGLQFLIQYYNGEERAKGNILERFSAQQFPDLHSELNLSSLELGDSALYFCASSPSERSTDTQYFGPGTRLTVL.

The rearrangement uses TRBV2 and TRBJ2-5, with D perhaps TRBD1 (5 bases). V was clipped by 4 bases and J by 4 bases, with 10 bases between them. The length of the CDR3 is 13 residues. The germline CDR1 and CDR2 sequences are SNHLY and FYNNEI. CDR3 sequence (DNA): TGTGCCAGCAGTGTTGGTCAGGGAGAGACCCAGTACTTC. Protein product: CASSVGQGETQYF. The complete variable domain, with remaining parts taken from reference TRBV2 and TRBJ2-5, reads EPEVTQTPSHQVTQMGQEVILRCVPISNHLYFYWYRQILGQKVEFLVSFYNNEISEKSEIFDDQFSVERPDGSNFTLKIRSTKLEDSAMYFCASSVGQGETQYFGPGTRLLVL.

V gene TRBV6-4 combines with J gene TRBJ2-1; D is possibly TRBD1 (5 bases). The ends were cut back, 3 bases at V and 4 bases at J, with 10 bases in the middle. CDR3 length equals 14 residues. The V gene's germline CDR1 is MRHNA and CDR2 SNTAGT. The CDR3 is CASSEVGHYNEQFF. The CDR3 DNA is TGTGCCAGCAGTGAAGTAGGACATTACAATGAGCAGTTCTTC.

This clone has just a few counts. The chain couples TRBV28 to TRBJ1-1; D is perhaps TRBD1 (5 bases). This CDR3 comprises 14 residues. CDR1 is MDHEN, CDR2 SYDVKM, per germline. The ends were cut back, 7 bases at V and 3 bases at J, with 15 bases in the middle. CDR3 region: CASIKPREDTEAFF. CDR3 nucleotides: TGTGCCAGCATCAAACCCAGGGAGGACACTGAAGCTTTCTTT.

The V gene is TRBV6-5, the J gene TRBJ1-1; the D is unclear. Trimming shortened V by 4 bases and J by 3 bases, and 12 bases separated the two germline ends. CDR1 and CDR2 (germline): MNHEY, SVGAGI. The CDR3 covers 14 residues. DNA of the CDR3: TGTGCCAGCAGTTTGACCAGAGGCGACACTGAAGCTTTCTTT. Translating it yields CASSLTRGDTEAFF.

The V and J genes are TRBV7-3 and TRBJ1-1; D possibly corresponds to TRBD1 (5 bases). V was shortened by 2 bases and J by 2 bases, with 6 bases between the two germline ends. Germline V lookup: CDR1 SGHTA, CDR2 FQGTGA. This CDR3 region has 13 residues. In DNA form, the CDR3 reads TGTGCCAGCAGCTTACAGGGAAACACTGAAGCTTTCTTT. Translating gives CASSLQGNTEAFF.

CDR3 loop: CASSLSAGKTYNEQFF. The CDR3 nucleotides read TGTGCCAGCAGCCTGTCAGCGGGGAAGACCTACAATGAGCAGTTCTTC. This sequence joins TRBV11-2 and TRBJ2-1; 7 bases align to TRBD2. The V segment lost 5 bases and the J segment 2 bases; nucleotides outside the gene matches: 9. Germline lookup yields CDR1 SGHAT and CDR2 FQNNGV. The CDR3 covers 16 residues.

The chain recombines TRBV5-1 with TRBJ1-1; D is unresolved. The germline V and J ends were trimmed by 0 bases and 0 bases, with 9 bases remaining between them. Germline-derived CDR1 and CDR2 are SGHRS and YFSETQ. This CDR3 contains 15 residues. CDR3 amino acids: CASSLAAGMNTEAFF. In nucleotides, the CDR3 is TGCGCCAGCAGCTTGGCCGCGGGCATGAACACTGAAGCTTTCTTT.

This rearrangement joins TRBV7-2 to TRBJ2-3, with 9 bases identical to TRBD2. Germline loops: CDR1 SGHTA, CDR2 FQGNSA. V trimming: 2 bases; J trimming: 5 bases; junction bases outside the gene matches: 11. The CDR3 length is 17 residues. Here the CDR3 reads CASSLSLAGFGGDTQYF. In DNA, the CDR3 is TGTGCCAGCAGCTTATCGCTAGCGGGGTTCGGGGGAGATACGCAGTATTTT. The complete variable domain, with remaining parts taken from reference TRBV7-2 and TRBJ2-3, reads GAGVSQSPSNKVTEKGKDVELRCDPISGHTALYWYRQSLGQGLEFLIYFQGNSAPDKSGLPSDRFSAERTGGSVSTLTIQRTQQEDSAVYLCASSLSLAGFGGDTQYFGPGTRLTVL.

The V and J genes are TRBV11-2 and TRBJ2-1, with TRBD1 as a possible D gene (5 bases). The CDR3 has 14 residues. Between the trimmed V and J ends, which lost 5 bases and 5 bases, there was a span of 13 bases. Germline CDR1 is SGHAT and CDR2 is FQNNGV. The CDR3 coding sequence is TGTGCCAGCAGCATAGGGCTACAGGACAATGAGCAGTTCTTC. As protein: CASSIGLQDNEQFF. Looking up the rest from reference TRBV11-2 and TRBJ2-1 gives the full variable domain: EAGVAQSPRYKIIEKRQSVAFWCNPISGHATLYWYQQILGQGPKLLIQFQNNGVVDDSQLPKDRFSAERLKGVDSTLKIQPAKLEDSAVYLCASSIGLQDNEQFFGPGTRLTVL.

The V and J genes are TRBV6-4 and TRBJ2-2; D might be TRBD2 (6 bases). Germline V lookup: CDR1 MRHNA, CDR2 SNTAGT. This CDR3 is built from 15 residues. Trimming pared 4 bases from V and 3 bases from J, leaving 12 bases between. This CDR3 is CASSVLASDTGELFF. As DNA, the CDR3 is TGTGCCAGCAGTGTTCTAGCGTCGGACACCGGGGAGCTGTTTTTT.

This chain joins TRBV9 and TRBJ1-2; TRBD1 agrees at 7 bases. V lost 7 bases and J lost 7; bases outside the gene matches: 7. The germline V gene encodes CDR1 SGDLS and CDR2 YYNGEE. The CDR3 runs 12 residues. This CDR3 reads CASGPGQSGYTF. CDR3 DNA sequence: TGTGCCAGCGGACCGGGACAGTCTGGCTACACCTTC.

The V gene is TRBV13, the J gene TRBJ1-1, with D hard to call. CDR1 is PRHDT, CDR2 FYEKMQ, per germline (reference sequence). This CDR3 has 13 amino acids. Trimming removed 7 bases from V and 4 bases from J, with 13 bases in between. The CDR3 loop reads CASTPTDTTEAFF. The CDR3 DNA sequence: TGTGCCAGCACCCCAACAGATACCACTGAAGCTTTCTTT.

This clone was picked up one time. V is TRBV12-5 and J is TRBJ1-5; tentative D call: TRBD1 (6 bases). This CDR3 is 12 amino acids long. V was shortened by 6 bases and J by 5 bases, with 8 bases between the two germline ends. CDR1 and CDR2 from the germline V gene are LGHNT and FRNRAP. As DNA, the CDR3 is TGTGCTAGTGGGGACAGTTATCAGCCCCAGCATTTT. It specifies CASGDSYQPQHF.

This chain links TRBV5-8 with TRBJ1-1, with TRBD1 identical over 11 bases. Germline trimming cut 3 bases from V and 5 bases from J; bases unmatched to any gene: 6. The CDR3 is made up of 15 amino acids. Germline assignment: CDR1 SGHTS and CDR2 YDEGEE. Written as DNA, the CDR3 is TGTGCCAGCAGCTCTCGGACAGGGGGCCATACTGAAGCTTTCTTT. Amino acids: CASSSRTGGHTEAFF.

The CDR3 region is CAWSLDSNQPQHF. The CDR3 region has the DNA TGTGCCTGGAGTCTAGATAGCAATCAGCCCCAGCATTTT. The chain joins TRBV30 to TRBJ1-5; no reliable D call. CDR3 size: 13 residues. The V end lost 2 bases, the J end lost 0 bases, and 5 bases lay between the germline ends. Germline lookup yields CDR1 GTSNPN and CDR2 SVGIG (reference sequence).

The chain couples TRBV18 to TRBJ1-1; D gene uncertain. CDR1 and CDR2 from the germline V gene are KGHSH and LQKENI. The CDR3 is made up of 13 amino acids. Trimming cost V 4 bases and J 4 bases, with 10 bases left between them. Here the CDR3 reads CASSLPGSTEAFF. The CDR3 coding sequence is TGTGCCAGCTCACTGCCGGGGTCCACTGAAGCTTTCTTT.

This clone came up a few times. The J gene is TRBJ1-1, the V gene TRBV6-6; D is undetermined. Per germline, CDR1 MNHNY and CDR2 SVGAGI (reference sequence). The CDR3 sequence is 13 residues long. V lost 7 bases and J 0 bases, leaving 9 bases between the germline ends. The CDR3 DNA reads as TGTGCCAGCAACTTACAGATGAACACTGAAGCTTTCTTT. This translates into CASNLQMNTEAFF.

This sequence joins TRBV5-1 and TRBJ2-7; no firm D call. The germline V gene has CDR1 SGHRS and CDR2 YFSETQ. The CDR3 has 12 residues. Trimming cost V 0 bases and J 5 bases, with 6 bases left between them. CDR3 amino acids: CASSLGAHEQYF. DNA of the CDR3: TGCGCCAGCAGCTTGGGCGCGCACGAGCAGTACTTC. Based on the CDR3 plus reference TRBV5-1 and TRBJ2-7, the full variable domain is KAGVTQTPRYLIKTRGQQVTLSCSPISGHRSVSWYQQTPGQGLQFLFEYFSETQRNKGNFPGRFSGRQFSNSRSEMNVSTLELGDSALYLCASSLGAHEQYFGPGTRLTVT.

The V gene is TRBV15, the J gene TRBJ1-3; maybe TRBD1 (6 bases). The CDR3 is 12 residues long. Germline V gene sequence: CDR1 LNHNV, CDR2 YYDKDF (reference sequence). The V end was cut by 7 bases, the J end by 2 bases, with 6 bases between. CDR3 protein: CATTGAGNTIYF. DNA for the CDR3: TGTGCCACCACAGGGGCTGGAAACACCATATATTTT.

This chain connects TRBV29-1 to TRBJ1-1, with D possibly being TRBD1 (5 bases). From germline, CDR1 is SQVTM and CDR2 ANQGSEA. Trimming left V 4 bases short and J 11 bases short, with 17 bases between. The CDR3 has 12 residues. The CDR3: CSVAGLYTGAFF. The CDR3 DNA reads as TGCAGCGTTGCGGGACTGTACACTGGGGCTTTCTTT.

The rearrangement links TRBV5-5 to TRBJ2-3; tentative D call: TRBD2 (5 bases). The CDR3 contains 15 residues. The germline V gene has CDR1 SGHKS and CDR2 YYEKEE (reference sequence). V shed 4 bases and J shed 2 bases, with 14 bases lying between them. As DNA, the CDR3 is TGTGCCAGCAGCCTGATGGACGGACTCACAGATACGCAGTATTTT. Its protein product is CASSLMDGLTDTQYF. The full variable domain, completed using reference TRBV5-5 and TRBJ2-3, is DAGVTQSPTHLIKTRGQQVTLRCSPISGHKSVSWYQQVLGQGPQFIFQYYEKEERGRGNFPDRFSARQFPNYSSELNVNALLLGDSALYLCASSLMDGLTDTQYFGPGTRLTVL.

Of note for this clone: At one end the junction does not follow the germline gene, possibly because of a read error. The chain couples TRBV4-1 to TRBJ1-5; D gene ambiguous. This CDR3 has 15 amino acids. The germline CDR1 and CDR2 sequences are MGHRA and YSYEKL. In DNA form, the CDR3 reads TGCGCCAGCAGCCAAGATGGAAGTAGCCATCAGCCCCAGCATTTT. Amino acid sequence: CASSQDGSSHQPQHF.

J is TRBJ1-3 and V is TRBV7-9; unclear D gene. Between the trimmed V and J ends, which lost 8 bases and 0 bases, there was a span of 11 bases. Germline loops: CDR1 SEHNR, CDR2 FQNEAQ (reference sequence). The CDR3 contains 14 residues. The CDR3 nucleotides are TGTGCCAGCCCCTCAGTCAACTCTGGAAACACCATATATTTT. Amino acid sequence: CASPSVNSGNTIYF.

The rearrangement uses TRBV10-3 and TRBJ1-2; TRBD1 aligns across 9 bases. Germline assignment: CDR1 ENHRY and CDR2 SYGVKD. J lost 5 bases, V lost 3 bases, and 7 bases had no gene match. This CDR3 has 15 amino acids. CDR3 bases: TGTGCCATCAGTGACGGGACAGGGCGACAGTATGGCTACACCTTC. Its translation: CAISDGTGRQYGYTF.

The V and J genes are TRBV9 and TRBJ1-1; D is uncertain. V was shortened by 0 bases and J by 7 bases, with 10 bases between the two germline ends. The germline V gene encodes CDR1 SGDLS and CDR2 YYNGEE. This CDR3 contains 13 residues. The CDR3: CASSVVSGDEAFF. In DNA, the CDR3 is TGTGCCAGCAGCGTAGTGTCCGGGGATGAAGCTTTCTTT.